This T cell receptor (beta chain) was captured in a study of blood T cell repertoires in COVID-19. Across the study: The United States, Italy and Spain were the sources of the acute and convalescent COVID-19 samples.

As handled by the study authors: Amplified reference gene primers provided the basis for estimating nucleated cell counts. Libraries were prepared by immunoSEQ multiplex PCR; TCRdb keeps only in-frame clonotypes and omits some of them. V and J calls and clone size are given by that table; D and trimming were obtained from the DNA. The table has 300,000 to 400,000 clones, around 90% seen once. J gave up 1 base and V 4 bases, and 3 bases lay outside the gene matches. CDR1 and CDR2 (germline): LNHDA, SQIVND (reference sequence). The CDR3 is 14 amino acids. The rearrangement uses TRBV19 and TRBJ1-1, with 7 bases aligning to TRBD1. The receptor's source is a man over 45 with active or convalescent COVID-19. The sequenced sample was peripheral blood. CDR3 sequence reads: CASSKGQTNTEAFF. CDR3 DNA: TGTGCCAGTAGTAAGGGACAGACGAACACTGAAGCTTTCTTT.